Here is one T cell receptor (beta chain) with its context. This receptor's antigen is unknown. Per-base quality was not reported, and no clone a single base away is much larger than it. To sequence the TCRbeta CDR3 region, genomic DNA was isolated from the sorted cells. TCRbeta CDR3 regions were sequenced using the immunoSEQ Assay. In its TCRdb copy, this immuneACCESS table keeps in-frame sequences only and misses some clones. Where compared with another copy, unresolved V genes explain less than half of these, and the others have no known cause. In this sample the table shows under 60,000 clones, more than 85% of which occur a single time. About 28% of the sample goes to the ten largest clones. The data stem from a study of OX40 agonist ivuxolimab in advanced cancers. The study in broad terms: Ivuxolimab was an agonistic, fully human IgG2 monoclonal antibody directed against OX40 (CD134), a costimulatory receptor. Peripheral TCRbeta sequencing aimed to test whether ivuxolimab altered TCR sequence diversity and caused clonal T-cell expansion. The paper covers the monotherapy dose-escalation part of the phase I ivuxolimab trial, which included N ≈ 57 patients. Intravenous ivuxolimab was administered to patients every 2 weeks at six dose levels: 0.01, 0.1, 0.3, 1.5, 3 and 10 mg/kg. Three dose-escalation patients achieved partial responses, one with hepatocellular carcinoma and two with cutaneous melanoma. Of the 50 to 55 dose-escalation patients, hepatocellular carcinoma was present in roughly 19, melanoma in about 15, renal cell carcinoma in 9 and head and neck cancer in 9. In the dose-escalation cohort, 82.7% of patients were male, and the mean age was about 55 years, with a range of about 23 to 80. Patients were allowed to have had prior anti-PD-1, anti-PD-L1 or anti-CTLA-4 therapy, and 30% to 40% of the dose-escalation patients had previously received checkpoint inhibitors. Study-wide conclusions, independent of this receptor: The antigen specificity of the peripheral T cells that underwent clonal expansion was not determined. After ivuxolimab, expanded clones were on average more numerous among CD8+ T cells than among CD4+ T cells. At doses from 0.1 to 3.0 mg/kg, clonal expansion was seen in both CD4+ and CD8+ blood T cells between baseline and week 6. Low levels of normalized T-cell clonal expansion were also seen in some patients who did not respond. In the 0.1-3.0 mg/kg groups, partial responders had among the lowest normalized peripheral clonal expansion, particularly in CD8+ T cells.

Spanning cysteine to phenylalanine, the CDR3 consists of 13 amino acids. The retained sequence is limited to the CDR3, 39 bases, with the frame set at the first base. Germline trimming: 3 bases from V, 9 bases from J; junction bases outside gene matches: 4. Based on the germline V gene, the CDR1 and CDR2 sequences are SGDLS and YYNGEE. The trial excluded patients who had a history of autoimmune disease or were on systemic immunosuppression. Peripheral blood for TCR sequencing was collected from all dose cohorts at baseline, on cycle 4 day 1, and on cycle 7 day 1. Samples came from an open-label, multicenter, first-in-human phase I dose-escalation trial of ivuxolimab. Adults with locally advanced or metastatic melanoma, renal cell, hepatocellular, or head and neck squamous cell carcinoma were enrolled in the trial. Before TCR sequencing, CD4+ and CD8+ T cells were separately sorted from peripheral blood.

This clonotype was obtained from an adult with an advanced solid tumor such as melanoma, head and neck, liver or kidney cancer. Material: CD4+ or CD8+ T cells sorted from blood, obtained in a trial of the OX40 agonist ivuxolimab. The rearrangement joined TRBV9 to TRBJ2-3, and 10 junction bases match TRBD2. The DNA is as follows: TGTGCCAGCAGCGCTAGCGGGAGTGGGACGCAGTATTTT. Translated, it gives CASSASGSGTQYF.